This T cell receptor (beta chain) was identified during a study of T cells after yellow fever vaccination. The V gene's germline CDR1 is SGHNT and CDR2 YYREEE (reference sequence). The V gene end was trimmed by 6 bases and the J gene end by 10 bases; junction bases not matched to a gene: 12. The CDR3 has 14 residues. This clonotype was detected only a few times. Each CDR3 protein is one row after TCRdb ran MiXCR on the 5' RACE reads. The table has some 600,000 distinct CDR3 sequences, roughly a sixth seen once. This sample comprised PBMCs, obtained more than 4 days after the first yellow fever vaccination. The chain combines TRBV5-4 with TRBJ2-1; 8 positions match TRBD1. This receptor was taken from a man between 18 and 29 years old who received the YFV17D yellow fever vaccine. As DNA, the CDR3 is TGTGCCAGCACCATTACTTACCGGGACAGGGAGCAGTTCTTC. It is translated as CASTITYRDREQFF. Complete variable domain (other parts from reference TRBV5-4 and TRBJ2-1): ETGVTQSPTHLIKTRGQQVTLRCSSQSGHNTVSWYQQALGQGPQFIFQYYREEENGRGNFPPRFSGLQFPNYSSELNVNALELDDSALYLCASTITYRDREQFFGPGTRLTVL.